Below, 19 T cell receptor beta chains from the same sample are listed, as sequenced in a study of yellow fever vaccine responses in identical twins. TCRdb called the RT-PCR reads again in MiXCR, with one record for every CDR3 protein. The sample has 2,000 to 2,500 distinct CDR3 sequences, about four fifths seen once. Here the sequenced sample was T cells from blood (PBMCs), unsorted or a sorted subset (not recorded which), taken before or after yellow fever vaccination (not recorded which). All receptors come from a woman under 30 who received the yellow fever vaccine.

This clonotype was detected once. This chain joins TRBV5-1 and TRBJ2-5; 9 bases align to TRBD1. The CDR3 loop spans 15 amino acids. CDR1 is SGHRS and CDR2 is YFSETQ in the germline V gene. The J segment lost 4 bases and the V segment lost 4 bases, leaving 8 bases of the junction unmatched. CDR3 region: CASSPRTGEGETQYF. As DNA, the CDR3 is TGCGCCAGCAGCCCCCGGACAGGGGAAGGAGAGACCCAGTACTTC.

The rearrangement uses TRBV5-1 and TRBJ2-7; D gene unclear. Germline assignment: CDR1 SGHRS and CDR2 YFSETQ. CDR3 length equals 15 residues. V was pared by 0 bases and J by 0 bases, with 10 bases between. The CDR3 nucleotides are TGCGCCAGCAGCTTGGTTGGTTCGAGCTCCTACGAGCAGTACGTC. Protein product: CASSLVGSSSYEQYV.

J is TRBJ1-1 and V is TRBV4-2; 8 nucleotides agree with TRBD1. Per the germline V gene, CDR1 is LGHNA and CDR2 is YNFKEQ. The CDR3 length is 14 residues. Losses at the gene ends were 3 bases for V and 5 bases for J; bases not matched to a gene: 5. CDR3 amino acids: CASSHPDRGTEAFF. For the CDR3, the DNA is TGTGCCAGCAGCCATCCCGACAGGGGTACTGAAGCTTTCTTT.

A few counts support this clonotype. V gene TRBV12-3 or TRBV12-4 combines with J gene TRBJ1-6; maybe TRBD1 (5 bases). V was trimmed by 8 bases and J by 4 bases, leaving 12 bases between them. CDR3 length equals 14 residues. The CDR3 DNA is TGTGCCAGCCGGAGGGACCCGTATAATTCACCCCTCCACTTT. Its translation is CASRRDPYNSPLHF.

A single count supports this clonotype. The chain combines TRBV11-3 with TRBJ2-1; 13 nucleotides agree with TRBD2. The junction had 6 bases not matched to a gene; V was cut back by 4 bases and J by 9 bases. This CDR3 is built from 15 residues. Germline V CDR1 and CDR2: SGHNT, YENEEA. The CDR3 coding sequence is TGTGCCAGCAGCTCGGGACTAGCGGGATTTGGTGAGCAGTTCTTC. Translation: CASSSGLAGFGEQFF.

The sample holds one count of this clonotype. V gene TRBV10-3 combines with J gene TRBJ2-1, with TRBD2 matching over 7 bases. The J segment lost 8 bases and the V segment lost 6 bases, leaving 19 bases of the junction unmatched. From germline, CDR1 is ENHRY and CDR2 SYGVKD. CDR3 length: 17 amino acids. CDR3 bases: TGTGCCATCAGAAAGAGGGGAGGGCAGCTCTCTACGGATGAGCAGTTCTTC. It translates to CAIRKRGGQLSTDEQFF.

DNA of the CDR3: TGTGCCAGCGGGACAGGGCAAGGGCCCCAGCATTTT. Encoded protein: CASGTGQGPQHF. The V gene is TRBV19, the J gene TRBJ1-5; TRBD1 agrees at 9 bases. V shed 9 bases, J shed 9 bases, and the junction held 6 bases outside the gene matches. The CDR3 is 12 residues long. Germline CDR1 LNHDA, CDR2 SQIVND (reference sequence). Filled out from reference TRBV19 and TRBJ1-5, the complete variable domain reads DGGITQSPKYLFRKEGQNVTLSCEQNLNHDAMYWYRQDPGQGLRLIYYSQIVNDFQKGDIAEGYSVSREKKESFPLTVTSAQKNPTAFYLCASGTGQGPQHFGDGTRLSIL.

The J gene is TRBJ2-7, the V gene TRBV29-1; D ambiguous. The CDR3 consists of 12 residues. Deletions cut 3 bases from V and 4 bases from J, with 10 bases between. The germline CDR1 and CDR2 sequences are SQVTM and ANQGSEA. The CDR3 DNA reads as TGCAGCGTTGATTCTGGAGATTACGAGCAGTACTTC. It specifies CSVDSGDYEQYF.

This chain connects TRBV7-2 to TRBJ2-1, with 14 bases fitting TRBD2. The CDR3 is made up of 15 amino acids. CDR1 and CDR2 (germline): SGHTA, FQGNSA. With 2 bases clipped from V and 7 bases from J, the junction kept 1 base outside the gene matches. CDR3 bases: TGTGCCAGCAGCTTATGGACTAGCGGGGGGAATGAGCAGTTCTTC. Protein: CASSLWTSGGNEQFF.

This clonotype was observed a few times. The chain couples TRBV12-3 or TRBV12-4 to TRBJ2-3; 10 bases are a match to TRBD1. The CDR3 has 15 amino acids. The V gene end was trimmed by 6 bases and the J gene end by 5 bases; junction bases not matched to a gene: 8. The CDR3 nucleotides are TGTGCCAGCAGCCAGGACAGGGGGGGTCTAGATACGCAGTATTTT. It yields the protein CASSQDRGGLDTQYF.

V and J are TRBV5-1 and TRBJ2-3; a weak D match, TRBD2 (5 bases). The V gene's germline CDR1 is SGHRS and CDR2 YFSETQ. The CDR3 length is 12 residues. Trimming took 0 bases from V and 6 from J, leaving 5 bases between them. The CDR3 sequence: CASSLGGDTQYF. The CDR3 nucleotides read TGCGCCAGCAGCTTGGGAGGGGATACGCAGTATTTT.

V usage is TRBV20-1 and J usage is TRBJ1-2, with D uncertain. With 0 bases removed from V and 6 bases from J, the gap between germline ends came to 11 bases. CDR1 is DFQATT, CDR2 SNEGSKA, per germline (reference sequence). This CDR3 comprises 13 residues. The CDR3 sequence: CSARDSGYHGYTF. Written as DNA, the CDR3 is TGCAGTGCTAGAGATTCGGGGTACCATGGCTACACCTTC.

This clonotype appeared a single time. The chain uses TRBV29-1 and TRBJ2-7; the D gene could be TRBD1 or TRBD2 (5 bases each). The CDR3 totals 15 residues. The ends were cut back, 4 bases at V and 2 bases at J, with 18 bases in the middle. The V gene's germline CDR1 is SQVTM and CDR2 ANQGSEA. The CDR3 loop is CSVAVGAGDPYEQYF. For the CDR3, the DNA is TGCAGCGTTGCAGTCGGGGCCGGGGATCCCTACGAGCAGTACTTC.

The V call is TRBV5-6, the J call TRBJ2-2; D gene unclear. The CDR3 spans 13 residues. The V and J ends lost 4 bases and 1 base respectively, with 5 bases between them. In germline, CDR1 is SGHDT, CDR2 YYEEEE. The CDR3 loop reads CASSPGNTGELFF. In DNA form, the CDR3 reads TGTGCCAGCAGCCCCGGGAACACCGGGGAGCTGTTTTTT.

The chain carries TRBV13 and TRBJ1-4; 7 positions match TRBD1. Unmatched junction bases numbered 4, after V lost 11 bases and J lost 4 bases. The CDR3 spans 12 residues. Looked up from germline, CDR1 is PRHDT and CDR2 is FYEKMQ (reference sequence). Here the CDR3 DNA reads TGTGCCTCCCGGGACAGTAATGAAAAACTGTTTTTT. The encoded protein is CASRDSNEKLFF.

The V and J genes are TRBV10-3 and TRBJ1-5; 7 positions agree with TRBD1. The CDR3 length is 15 residues. Germline V gives CDR1 ENHRY, CDR2 SYGVKD. Unmatched junction bases numbered 4, after V lost 2 bases and J lost 3 bases. The DNA of the CDR3 is TGTGCCATCAGTGAGGCGGGACAGAACAATCAGCCCCAGCATTTT. Translating it yields CAISEAGQNNQPQHF.

This chain links TRBV4-1 with TRBJ2-1; D is undetermined. The V end was cut by 4 bases, the J end by 8 bases, with 18 bases between. This CDR3 is built from 15 residues. Germline loops: CDR1 MGHRA, CDR2 YSYEKL. CDR3 loop: CASSPDPGLADEQFF. The CDR3 region has the DNA TGCGCCAGCAGCCCTGACCCAGGTCTCGCTGATGAGCAGTTCTTC.

The chain employs TRBV10-3 and TRBJ2-7; the match to TRBD1 covers 8 bases. CDR1 is ENHRY and CDR2 is SYGVKD in the germline V gene. CDR3 size: 13 residues. V was pared by 11 bases and J by 4 bases, with 10 bases of the junction left unmatched. The CDR3, as DNA: TGTGCCTCATGGGACAGGATTCAATACGAGCAGTACTTC. Protein sequence: CASWDRIQYEQYF.

CDR3 sequence reads: CAIGVRTSGRNEQYF. CDR3 nucleotide sequence: TGTGCCATCGGAGTGAGGACTAGCGGGAGAAACGAGCAGTACTTC. The genes are TRBV10-3 and TRBJ2-7; 13 positions match TRBD2. J was trimmed by 5 bases and V by 8 bases; bases with no gene match: 9. The germline CDR1 and CDR2 sequences are ENHRY and SYGVKD. The length of the CDR3 is 15 residues.